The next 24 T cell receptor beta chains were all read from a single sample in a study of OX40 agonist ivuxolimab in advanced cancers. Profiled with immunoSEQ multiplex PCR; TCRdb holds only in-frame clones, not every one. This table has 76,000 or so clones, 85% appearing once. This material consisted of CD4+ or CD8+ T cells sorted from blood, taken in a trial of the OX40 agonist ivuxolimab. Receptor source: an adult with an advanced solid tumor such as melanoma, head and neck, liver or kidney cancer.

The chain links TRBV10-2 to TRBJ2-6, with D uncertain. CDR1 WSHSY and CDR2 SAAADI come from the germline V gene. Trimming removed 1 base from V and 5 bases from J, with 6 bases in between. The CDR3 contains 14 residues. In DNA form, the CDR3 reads TGCGCCAGCAGTGAGTTAGGGAGGGCCAACGTCCTGACTTTC. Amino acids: CASSELGRANVLTF.

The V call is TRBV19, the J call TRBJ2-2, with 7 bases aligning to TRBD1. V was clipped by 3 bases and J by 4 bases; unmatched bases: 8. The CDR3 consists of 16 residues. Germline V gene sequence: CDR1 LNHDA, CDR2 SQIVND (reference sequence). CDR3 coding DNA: TGTGCCAGTAGTATGTGGGGACAGCCGTCCACCGGGGAGCTGTTTTTT. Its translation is CASSMWGQPSTGELFF.

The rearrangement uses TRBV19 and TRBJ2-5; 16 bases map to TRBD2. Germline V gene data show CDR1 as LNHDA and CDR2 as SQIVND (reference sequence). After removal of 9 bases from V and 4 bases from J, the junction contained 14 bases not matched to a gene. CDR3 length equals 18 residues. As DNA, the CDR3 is TGTGCCAGCGGGACGGGACTAGCGGGGGGGTTCGGTGTAGAGACCCAGTACTTC. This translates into CASGTGLAGGFGVETQYF. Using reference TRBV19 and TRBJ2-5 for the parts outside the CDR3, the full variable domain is DGGITQSPKYLFRKEGQNVTLSCEQNLNHDAMYWYRQDPGQGLRLIYYSQIVNDFQKGDIAEGYSVSREKKESFPLTVTSAQKNPTAFYLCASGTGLAGGFGVETQYFGPGTRLLVL.

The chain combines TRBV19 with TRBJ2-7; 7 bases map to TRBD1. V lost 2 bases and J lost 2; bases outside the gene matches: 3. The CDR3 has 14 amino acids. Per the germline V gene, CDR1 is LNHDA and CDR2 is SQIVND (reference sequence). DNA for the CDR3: TGTGCCAGTAGTATAAACAGGGGTCCCTACGAGCAGTACTTC. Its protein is CASSINRGPYEQYF.

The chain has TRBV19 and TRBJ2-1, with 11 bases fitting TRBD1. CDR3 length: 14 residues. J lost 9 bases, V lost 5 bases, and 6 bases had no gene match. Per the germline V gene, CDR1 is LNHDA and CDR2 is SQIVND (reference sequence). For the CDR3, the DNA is TGTGCCAGTAGTCCCCGGGACAGGGGGGGTGAGCAGTTCTTC. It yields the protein CASSPRDRGGEQFF.

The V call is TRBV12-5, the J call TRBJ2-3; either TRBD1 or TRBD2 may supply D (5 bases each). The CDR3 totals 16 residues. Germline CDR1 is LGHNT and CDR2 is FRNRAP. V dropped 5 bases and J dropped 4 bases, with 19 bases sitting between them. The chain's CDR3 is CASGPTPDGTPDTQYF. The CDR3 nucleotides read TGTGCTAGTGGTCCCACTCCTGACGGGACCCCAGATACGCAGTATTTT. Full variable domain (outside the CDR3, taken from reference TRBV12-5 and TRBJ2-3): DARVTQTPRHKVTEMGQEVTMRCQPILGHNTVFWYRQTMMQGLELLAYFRNRAPLDDSGMPKDRFSAEMPDATLATLKIQPSEPRDSAVYFCASGPTPDGTPDTQYFGPGTRLTVL.

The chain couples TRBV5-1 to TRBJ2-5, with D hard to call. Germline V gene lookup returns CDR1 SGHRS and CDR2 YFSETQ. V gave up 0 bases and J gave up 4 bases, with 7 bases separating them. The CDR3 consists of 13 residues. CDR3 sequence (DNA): TGCGCCAGCAGCTTGGGGGCAGCAGAGACCCAGTACTTC. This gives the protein CASSLGAAETQYF.

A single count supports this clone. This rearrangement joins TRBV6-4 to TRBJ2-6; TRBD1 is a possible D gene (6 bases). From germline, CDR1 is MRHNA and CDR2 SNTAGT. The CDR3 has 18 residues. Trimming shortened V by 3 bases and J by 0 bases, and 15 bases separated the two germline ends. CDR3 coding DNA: TGTGCCAGCAGTGAGGTGTCAGGGGACCTCTCTGGGGCCAACGTCCTGACTTTC. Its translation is CASSEVSGDLSGANVLTF.

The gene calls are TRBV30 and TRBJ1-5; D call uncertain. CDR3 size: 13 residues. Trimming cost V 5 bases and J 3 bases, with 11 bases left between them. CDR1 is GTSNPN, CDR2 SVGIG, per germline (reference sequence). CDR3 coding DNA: TGTGCCTGGTCCCCGGGCAACAATCAGCCCCAGCATTTT. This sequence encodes CAWSPGNNQPQHF.

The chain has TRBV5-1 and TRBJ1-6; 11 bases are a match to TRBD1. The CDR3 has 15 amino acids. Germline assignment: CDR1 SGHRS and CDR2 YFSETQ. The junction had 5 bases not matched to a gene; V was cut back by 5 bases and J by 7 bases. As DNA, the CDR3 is TGCGCCAGCAGTGGACAGGGGGCGCAAAATTCACCCCTCCACTTT. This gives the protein CASSGQGAQNSPLHF.

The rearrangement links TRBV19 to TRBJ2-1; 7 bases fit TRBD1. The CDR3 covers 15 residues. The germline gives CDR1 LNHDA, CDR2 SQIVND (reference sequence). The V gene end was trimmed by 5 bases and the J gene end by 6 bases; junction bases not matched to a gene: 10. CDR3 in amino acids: CASSEDRVVGNEQFF. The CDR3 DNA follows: TGTGCCAGTAGTGAAGACAGGGTCGTGGGCAATGAGCAGTTCTTC.

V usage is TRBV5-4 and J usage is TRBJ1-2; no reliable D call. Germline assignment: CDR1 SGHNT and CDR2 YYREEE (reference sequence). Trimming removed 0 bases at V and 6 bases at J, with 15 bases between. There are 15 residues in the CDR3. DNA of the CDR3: TGTGCCAGCAGCTTGGCCACGTCAGTCCAGCATGGCTACACCTTC. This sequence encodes CASSLATSVQHGYTF.

CDR3 protein: CAWKPRSGLNEKLFF. In nucleotides, the CDR3 is TGTGCCTGGAAACCCCGGTCCGGGTTAAATGAAAAACTGTTTTTT. The genes are TRBV30 and TRBJ1-4; D uncertain. The V end was cut by 4 bases, the J end by 5 bases, with 17 bases between. CDR1 and CDR2 from the germline V gene are GTSNPN and SVGIG (reference sequence). The CDR3 consists of 15 residues.

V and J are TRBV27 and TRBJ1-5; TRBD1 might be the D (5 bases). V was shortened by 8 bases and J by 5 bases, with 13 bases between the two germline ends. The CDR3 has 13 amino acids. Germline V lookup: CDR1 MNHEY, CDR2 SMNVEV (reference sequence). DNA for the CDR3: TGTGCCAGCGGGTCGCTAGGGGATCAGCCCCAGCATTTT. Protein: CASGSLGDQPQHF.

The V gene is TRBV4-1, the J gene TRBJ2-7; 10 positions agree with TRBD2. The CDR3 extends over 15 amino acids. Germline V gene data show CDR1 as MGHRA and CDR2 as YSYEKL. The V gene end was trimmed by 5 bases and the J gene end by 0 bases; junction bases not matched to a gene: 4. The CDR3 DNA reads TGCGCCAGCAGCGGCCCTAGCGGGAGCTCCTACGAGCAGTACTTC. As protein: CASSGPSGSSYEQYF.

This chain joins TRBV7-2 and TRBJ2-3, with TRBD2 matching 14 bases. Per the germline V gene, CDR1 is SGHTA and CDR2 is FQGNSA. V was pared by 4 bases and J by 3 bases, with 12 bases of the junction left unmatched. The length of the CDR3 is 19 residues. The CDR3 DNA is TGTGCCAGCAGCTCCAGGACTAGCGGGGGGATCTATTCAACAGATACGCAGTATTTT. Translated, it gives CASSSRTSGGIYSTDTQYF. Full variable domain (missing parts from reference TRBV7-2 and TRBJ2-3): GAGVSQSPSNKVTEKGKDVELRCDPISGHTALYWYRQSLGQGLEFLIYFQGNSAPDKSGLPSDRFSAERTGGSVSTLTIQRTQQEDSAVYLCASSSRTSGGIYSTDTQYFGPGTRLTVL.

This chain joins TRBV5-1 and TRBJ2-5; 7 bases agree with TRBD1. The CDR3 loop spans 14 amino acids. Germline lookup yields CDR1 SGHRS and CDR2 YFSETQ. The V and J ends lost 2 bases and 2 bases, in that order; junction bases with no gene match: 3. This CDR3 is CASSFGTDQETQYF. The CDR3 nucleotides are TGCGCCAGCAGCTTCGGGACAGATCAAGAGACCCAGTACTTC.

The chain's CDR3 is CASSLGIRGRGNEQFF. The CDR3 DNA is TGTGCCAGCAGCTTAGGTATACGGGGACGGGGCAATGAGCAGTTCTTC. The chain carries TRBV11-2 and TRBJ2-1, with D possibly being TRBD1 or TRBD2 (5 bases each). Germline CDR1 reads SGHAT; CDR2 reads FQNNGV. This CDR3 spans 16 amino acids. V gave up 1 base and J gave up 6 bases, with 16 bases separating them.

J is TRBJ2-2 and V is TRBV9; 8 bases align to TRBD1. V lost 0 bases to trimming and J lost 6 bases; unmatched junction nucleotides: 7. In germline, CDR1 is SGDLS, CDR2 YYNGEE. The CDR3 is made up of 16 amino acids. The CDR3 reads CASSVGGQGWAGELFF. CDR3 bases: TGTGCCAGCAGCGTAGGAGGACAGGGATGGGCCGGGGAGCTGTTTTTT.

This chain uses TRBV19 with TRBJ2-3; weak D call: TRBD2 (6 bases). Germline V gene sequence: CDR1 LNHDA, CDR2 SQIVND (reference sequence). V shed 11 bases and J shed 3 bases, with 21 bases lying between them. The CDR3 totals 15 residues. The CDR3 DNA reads TGTGCCTCCATGTATCGGGGGACGGGGACAGATACGCAGTATTTT. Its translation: CASMYRGTGTDTQYF.

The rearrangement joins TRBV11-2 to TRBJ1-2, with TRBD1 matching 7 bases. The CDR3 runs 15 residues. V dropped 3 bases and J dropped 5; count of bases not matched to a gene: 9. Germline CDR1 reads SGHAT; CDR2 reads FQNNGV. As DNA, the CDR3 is TGTGCCAGCAGCTTCGGACAGGAGGGTGGTTATGGCTACACCTTC. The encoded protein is CASSFGQEGGYGYTF. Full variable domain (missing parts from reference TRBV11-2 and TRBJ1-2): EAGVAQSPRYKIIEKRQSVAFWCNPISGHATLYWYQQILGQGPKLLIQFQNNGVVDDSQLPKDRFSAERLKGVDSTLKIQPAKLEDSAVYLCASSFGQEGGYGYTFGSGTRLTVV.

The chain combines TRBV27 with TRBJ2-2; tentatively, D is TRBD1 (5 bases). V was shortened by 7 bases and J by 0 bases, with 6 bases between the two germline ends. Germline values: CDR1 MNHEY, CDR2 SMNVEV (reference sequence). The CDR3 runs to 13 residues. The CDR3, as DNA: TGTGCCAGCAAAGGGGCGAACACCGGGGAGCTGTTTTTT. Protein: CASKGANTGELFF.

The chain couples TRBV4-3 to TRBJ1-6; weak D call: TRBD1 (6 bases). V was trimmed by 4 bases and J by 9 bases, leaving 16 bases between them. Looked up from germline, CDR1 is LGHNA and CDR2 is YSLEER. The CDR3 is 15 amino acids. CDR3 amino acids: CASSPEGGASSPLHF. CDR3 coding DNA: TGCGCCAGCAGCCCGGAGGGGGGCGCCAGTTCACCCCTCCACTTT.

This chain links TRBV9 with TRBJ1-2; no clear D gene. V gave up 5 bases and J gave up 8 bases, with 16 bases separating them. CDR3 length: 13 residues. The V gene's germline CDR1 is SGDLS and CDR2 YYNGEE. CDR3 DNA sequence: TGTGCCAGCAGACCGGGAAACTCAGGCGGCTACACCTTC. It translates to CASRPGNSGGYTF.